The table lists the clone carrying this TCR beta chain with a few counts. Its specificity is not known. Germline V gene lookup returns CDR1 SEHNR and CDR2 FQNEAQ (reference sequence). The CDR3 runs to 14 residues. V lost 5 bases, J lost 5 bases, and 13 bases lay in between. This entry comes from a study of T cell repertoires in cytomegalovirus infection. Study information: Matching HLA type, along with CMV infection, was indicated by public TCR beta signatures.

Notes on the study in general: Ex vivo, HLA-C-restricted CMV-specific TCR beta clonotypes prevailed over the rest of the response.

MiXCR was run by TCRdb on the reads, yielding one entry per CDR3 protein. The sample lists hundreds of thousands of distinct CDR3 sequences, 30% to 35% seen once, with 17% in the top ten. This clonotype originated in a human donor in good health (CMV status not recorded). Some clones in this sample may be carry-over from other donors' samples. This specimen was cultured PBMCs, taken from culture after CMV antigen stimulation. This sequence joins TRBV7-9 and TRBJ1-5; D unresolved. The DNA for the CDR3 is TGTGCCAGCAGCCCCACGACGGGCGATCAGCCCCAGCATTTT. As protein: CASSPTTGDQPQHF.